This is a list of T cell receptor beta chains from one sample in a study of TIL therapy for anti-PD-1-resistant metastatic lung cancer. Clones were sequenced by immunoSEQ multiplex PCR, and TCRdb holds only the in-frame ones, with some missing. The sample shows tens of thousands of clones, 72% of them seen only once. Here the sequenced sample was tumor tissue, taken at baseline. Receptor source: a person aged 25 to 79 with non-small cell lung cancer. Both conserved end residues are part of each CDR3. The D gene is left open where the match is weak. The size field is filled for only some rows; it gives once, few, many or a size class.

J gene,V gene,D gene,clone size,CDR3 protein,CDR3 DNA
TRBJ1-5,TRBV10-2,NA,NA,CASSETGFVSNQPQHF,TGCGCCAGCAGTGAGACGGGGTTCGTAAGCAATCAGCCCCAGCATTTT
TRBJ2-7,TRBV2,TRBD1,few,CAIDRGLYEQYF,TGTGCCATAGACAGGGGGCTGTACGAGCAGTACTTC
TRBJ2-3,TRBV6-1,TRBD1,NA,CASTIGQGFTDTQYF,TGTGCCAGCACAATTGGACAGGGATTTACAGATACGCAGTATTTT
TRBJ1-1,TRBV7-9,NA,NA,CASSTSSEAFF,TGTGCCAGCAGCACCTCTTCTGAAGCTTTCTTT
TRBJ1-1,TRBV10-3,TRBD1,NA,CAIRTGSTEAFF,TGTGCCATCAGGACAGGGTCCACTGAAGCTTTCTTT
TRBJ1-1,TRBV6-6,NA,NA,CASRGGGDSTEAFF,TGTGCCAGCAGGGGGGGCGGGGATTCAACTGAAGCTTTCTTT
TRBJ2-7,TRBV4-1,TRBD2,once,CASSQNPTSGNYEQYF,TGCGCCAGCAGCCAGAACCCCACTAGCGGCAACTACGAGCAGTACTTC
TRBJ2-1,TRBV11-2,TRBD2,NA,CASSLDLIGGAYNEQFF,TGTGCCAGCAGCTTAGATCTCATCGGGGGGGCCTACAATGAGCAGTTCTTC
TRBJ1-2,TRBV18,NA,NA,CASSRLEGYGYTF,TGTGCCAGCTCACGCCTCGAGGGTTATGGCTACACCTTC
TRBJ1-4,TRBV19,TRBD1,few,CASSITGASNEKLFF,TGTGCCAGTAGTATAACAGGGGCCTCTAATGAAAAACTGTTTTTT
TRBJ1-6,TRBV6-5,NA,NA,CASKVYNSPLHF,TGTGCCAGCAAGGTTTATAATTCACCCCTCCACTTT
TRBJ1-3,TRBV7-2,NA,few,CASSLGGSSGNTIYF,TGTGCCAGCAGCTTAGGAGGTTCCTCTGGAAACACCATATATTTT
TRBJ1-5,TRBV5-5,NA,large,CASSLAGPQPQHF,TGTGCCAGCAGCTTGGCAGGGCCTCAGCCCCAGCATTTT
TRBJ1-1,TRBV5-1,TRBD1,NA,CASSLGGTGGSNTEAFF,TGCGCCAGCAGCTTGGGCGGGACAGGGGGCTCTAACACTGAAGCTTTCTTT
TRBJ2-3,TRBV10-1,NA,NA,CASSESSGVSTDTQYF,TGCGCCAGCAGTGAGTCGAGTGGGGTTAGCACAGATACGCAGTATTTT
TRBJ1-3,TRBV20-1,NA,NA,CSVDHSNTIYF,TGCAGTGTTGACCACTCAAACACCATATATTTT
TRBJ1-5,TRBV4-3,NA,NA,CASSQNRASNQPQHF,TGCGCCAGCAGCCAAAACCGGGCTAGCAATCAGCCCCAGCATTTT
TRBJ2-2,TRBV7-9,NA,NA,CASRQMGNTGELFF,TGTGCCAGCAGACAAATGGGTAACACCGGGGAGCTGTTTTTT
TRBJ2-7,TRBV9,NA,once,CASSVGGGHYEQYF,TGTGCCAGCAGCGTAGGAGGGGGACACTACGAGCAGTACTTC
TRBJ2-3,TRBV7-6,NA,NA,CASSASGRGWDTQYF,TGTGCCAGCAGCGCCTCTGGTAGGGGTTGGGATACGCAGTATTTT
TRBJ1-1,TRBV5-4,NA,once,CASSFNLGSGGAFF,TGTGCCAGCAGCTTTAACCTGGGTTCCGGCGGAGCTTTCTTT
TRBJ1-1,TRBV4-3,NA,NA,CASSQGVNTEAFF,TGCGCCAGCAGCCAGGGGGTGAACACTGAAGCTTTCTTT
TRBJ2-5,TRBV11-1,NA,NA,CASSFRARGGETQYF,TGTGCCAGCAGCTTCCGAGCCAGGGGCGGAGAGACCCAGTACTTC
TRBJ2-1,TRBV28,NA,NA,CASSHQAGQSYNEQFF,TGTGCCAGCAGTCACCAGGCGGGACAGTCCTACAATGAGCAGTTCTTC
TRBJ2-7,TRBV7-2,TRBD2,NA,CASSFTSGGAHEQYF,TGTGCCAGCAGCTTTACTAGCGGGGGGGCCCACGAGCAGTACTTC
TRBJ2-7,TRBV7-9,NA,NA,CASSLNVDYEQYF,TGTGCCAGCAGCTTAAATGTGGACTACGAGCAGTACTTC
TRBJ2-1,TRBV7-9,TRBD2,NA,CASSSPPSGGRYNEQFF,TGTGCCAGCAGCTCCCCGCCTAGCGGGGGAAGGTACAATGAGCAGTTCTTC
TRBJ2-3,TRBV5-1,NA,NA,CASSLVGGLTDTQYF,TGCGCCAGCAGCTTGGTCGGGGGGCTCACAGATACGCAGTATTTT
TRBJ2-7,TRBV2,NA,NA,CASSDRIGSISYEQYF,TGTGCCAGCAGTGATAGGATAGGGAGTATCTCCTACGAGCAGTACTTC
TRBJ1-5,TRBV6-6,NA,NA,CASSTRQSRQPQHF,TGTGCCAGCAGTACGAGACAGAGTCGTCAGCCCCAGCATTTT
TRBJ2-7,TRBV9,NA,NA,CASSVREGTYEQYF,TGTGCCAGCAGCGTACGTGAGGGCACCTACGAGCAGTACTTC
TRBJ1-2,TRBV1,NA,NA,CTSSQAFRGKGYGYTF,TGCACCAGCAGCCAAGCCTTCCGGGGGAAGGGCTATGGCTACACCTTC
TRBJ1-1,TRBV10-3,TRBD1,NA,CAISGTGNTEAFF,TGTGCCATCAGCGGGACAGGGAACACTGAAGCTTTCTTT
TRBJ2-5,TRBV5-5,TRBD2,NA,CASSVIAGGQRETQYF,TGTGCCAGCAGCGTCATAGCGGGGGGGCAGAGGGAGACCCAGTACTTC
TRBJ2-3,TRBV29-1,TRBD2,NA,CSVEDDAGGLADTQYF,TGCAGCGTTGAAGATGACGCGGGGGGGCTGGCAGATACGCAGTATTTT
TRBJ1-3,TRBV5-1,TRBD1,NA,CASSWGQGSGNTIYF,TGCGCCAGCAGCTGGGGACAGGGGAGCGGAAACACCATATATTTT
TRBJ2-7,TRBV10-2,NA,NA,CASQISYEQYF,TGCGCCAGCCAAATTTCTTACGAGCAGTACTTC
TRBJ1-5,TRBV30,TRBD1,NA,CAWSIQRTGRRNQPQHF,TGTGCCTGGAGTATTCAACGGACAGGGCGGCGAAATCAGCCCCAGCATTTT
TRBJ2-5,TRBV25-1,TRBD2,NA,CASSHFGASGGYETQYF,TGTGCCAGCAGTCACTTTGGGGCTAGCGGGGGGTATGAGACCCAGTACTTC
TRBJ1-2,TRBV6-5,NA,few,CASSESNYGYTF,TGTGCCAGCAGTGAGTCAAATTATGGCTACACCTTC
TRBJ2-3,TRBV29-1,NA,NA,CSVRGESTDTQYF,TGCAGCGTTAGAGGGGAGAGCACAGATACGCAGTATTTT
TRBJ2-1,TRBV6-1,NA,NA,CATGVPYNEQFF,TGTGCCACGGGGGTCCCCTACAATGAGCAGTTCTTC
TRBJ1-3,TRBV5-1,NA,few,CASSPTSSAGNTIYF,TGCGCCAGCAGCCCGACCTCGTCTGCTGGAAACACCATATATTTT
TRBJ1-2,TRBV5-1,TRBD1,NA,CASSPGQGGSYGYTF,TGCGCCAGCAGCCCCGGACAGGGAGGAAGCTATGGCTACACCTTC
TRBJ2-7,TRBV6-1,NA,medium-sized,CASSEAHDSSYEQYF,TGTGCCAGCAGTGAAGCCCATGACAGCTCCTACGAGCAGTACTTC
TRBJ2-3,TRBV29-1,NA,NA,CSVERNRGGDTQYF,TGCAGCGTTGAGAGGAACAGGGGGGGAGATACGCAGTATTTT
TRBJ2-5,TRBV11-3,NA,NA,CASRKSGQQETQYF,TGTGCCAGCAGGAAGTCCGGACAGCAAGAGACCCAGTACTTC
TRBJ1-5,TRBV27,NA,NA,CASSVQLNQPQHF,TGTGCCAGCAGTGTCCAGCTCAATCAGCCCCAGCATTTT
TRBJ2-5,TRBV18,NA,NA,CASNGVEEETQYF,TGTGCCAGCAATGGGGTAGAAGAAGAGACCCAGTACTTC
TRBJ2-7,TRBV10-2,TRBD1,NA,CASRTGGLYEQYF,TGCGCCAGCCGGACAGGGGGGTTGTACGAGCAGTACTTC
TRBJ2-4,TRBV5-1,TRBD2,once,CASSPTGTSVMNIQYF,TGCGCCAGCAGCCCGACCGGGACTAGCGTAATGAACATTCAGTACTTC
TRBJ2-3,TRBV21-1,NA,NA,CASGNREGTDTQYF,TGTGCCAGCGGAAACAGGGAAGGGACAGATACGCAGTATTTT
TRBJ2-7,TRBV7-8,NA,NA,CASSGPDRISYEQYF,TGTGCCAGCAGCGGCCCGGATAGGATCTCCTACGAGCAGTACTTC